The 26 T cell receptor beta chains presented below share a single source sample, sequenced in a study of blood T cell repertoires in COVID-19. Libraries were prepared by immunoSEQ multiplex PCR; TCRdb keeps only in-frame clonotypes and omits some of them. This repertoire shows some 300,000 clones, about 89% found once; its top ten account for 1.5% to 2%. Sequencing used PBMCs or T cells enriched from blood (not recorded which). Receptor source: a middle-aged woman who had recovered from COVID-19.

The rearrangement uses TRBV15 and TRBJ2-1; D remains unclear. The CDR3 has 16 residues. Trimming stripped 0 bases from V and 0 bases from J, with 9 bases between. Germline V gives CDR1 LNHNV, CDR2 YYDKDF (reference sequence). In nucleotides, the CDR3 is TGTGCCACCAGCAGAGATTGGCCGGGCTCCTACAATGAGCAGTTCTTC. This translates into CATSRDWPGSYNEQFF.

As concerns this clone: In the same sample, other DNA sequences code for this CDR3. The chain has TRBV5-1 and TRBJ1-2; 12 nucleotides line up with TRBD1. The CDR3 consists of 15 residues. Germline loops: CDR1 SGHRS, CDR2 YFSETQ. The ends lost 4 bases at V and 2 bases at J; junction bases unmatched: 3. The CDR3 sequence is CASSPGQGANYGYTF. The CDR3 nucleotides read TGCGCCAGCAGCCCGGGACAGGGGGCCAACTATGGCTACACCTTC.

This sequence joins TRBV30 and TRBJ1-2; tentatively, D is TRBD1 (6 bases). Trimming shortened V by 1 base and J by 4 bases, and 10 bases separated the two germline ends. The CDR3 loop spans 13 amino acids. Germline V gene sequence: CDR1 GTSNPN, CDR2 SVGIG (reference sequence). The CDR3 DNA follows: TGTGCCTGGAGTGCACAGGGAACCTATGGCTACACCTTC. Residues: CAWSAQGTYGYTF.

The CDR3 loop reads CASSRAAGVSQETQYF. The CDR3 bases are TGTGCCAGCAGCCGGGCAGCGGGAGTGAGCCAAGAGACCCAGTACTTC. The gene calls are TRBV7-9 and TRBJ2-5; TRBD2 agrees at 8 bases. V shed 5 bases and J 1 base; nucleotides not matched to a gene: 9. Germline V gene lookup returns CDR1 SEHNR and CDR2 FQNEAQ (reference sequence). This CDR3 is 16 amino acids long.

This chain uses TRBV18 with TRBJ2-2; the D gene is possibly TRBD1 (5 bases). This CDR3 comprises 14 residues. The ends were cut back, 3 bases at V and 6 bases at J, with 11 bases in the middle. Germline V gene sequence: CDR1 KGHSH, CDR2 LQKENI. CDR3 coding DNA: TGTGCCAGCTCACCTCCAGGGATCCCCGGGGAGCTGTTTTTT. It encodes CASSPPGIPGELFF.

This chain joins TRBV11-1 and TRBJ2-5, with no clear D. Germline V lookup: CDR1 SGHAT, CDR2 FQDESV (reference sequence). The V gene lost 0 bases and the J gene lost 2 bases, with 7 bases spanning the gap. The CDR3 runs 14 residues. The CDR3 loop is CASSLAATQETQYF. Written as DNA, the CDR3 is TGTGCCAGCAGCTTAGCGGCGACTCAAGAGACCCAGTACTTC.

This CDR3 reads CAWKSQGRSYNEQFF. The CDR3 DNA reads as TGTGCCTGGAAATCGCAGGGCCGCTCCTACAATGAGCAGTTCTTC. The chain uses TRBV30 and TRBJ2-1; D perhaps matches TRBD1 (5 bases). Germline V gene lookup returns CDR1 GTSNPN and CDR2 SVGIG (reference sequence). The V end was cut by 4 bases, the J end by 0 bases, with 13 bases between. CDR3 length equals 15 residues.

J is TRBJ2-1 and V is TRBV5-4; 7 bases map to TRBD1. Germline V gives CDR1 SGHNT, CDR2 YYREEE (reference sequence). The V gene end was trimmed by 3 bases and the J gene end by 3 bases; junction bases not matched to a gene: 6. CDR3 length equals 15 residues. The CDR3 nucleotides read TGTGCCAGCAGCTCTTGGGGACAGTACTACAATGAGCAGTTCTTC. This translates into CASSSWGQYYNEQFF.

The chain has TRBV10-3 and TRBJ1-2; TRBD1 agrees at 11 bases. Looked up from germline, CDR1 is ENHRY and CDR2 is SYGVKD. The CDR3 covers 14 residues. J was trimmed by 7 bases and V by 6 bases; bases with no gene match: 7. For the CDR3, the DNA is TGTGCCATCAGCTCCGGGACAGGGGGAGTTGGCTACACCTTC. Translating it yields CAISSGTGGVGYTF.

The chain is built from TRBV4-1 and TRBJ2-1, with a possible D match to TRBD1 (6 bases). This CDR3 region has 14 residues. Germline CDR1 and CDR2: MGHRA and YSYEKL. V shed 5 bases and J shed 10 bases, with 18 bases lying between them. For the CDR3, the DNA is TGCGCCAGCAGCTACGACAGGTCGGGTTACGAGCAGTTCTTC. Its translation: CASSYDRSGYEQFF.

This chain links TRBV5-6 with TRBJ2-3; 9 nucleotides align to TRBD2. CDR3 length equals 15 residues. V lost 2 bases, J lost 4 bases, and 5 bases stayed unmatched. The germline V gene encodes CDR1 SGHDT and CDR2 YYEEEE. As DNA, the CDR3 is TGTGCCAGCAGCTTCCGTAGCGGGGGCGCAGATACGCAGTATTTT. Amino acid sequence: CASSFRSGGADTQYF.

V gene TRBV7-8 combines with J gene TRBJ1-1, with 8 positions matching TRBD1. The CDR3 contains 15 residues. Germline V gene data show CDR1 as SGHVS and CDR2 as FQNEAQ. V was pared by 5 bases and J by 2 bases, with 7 bases of the junction left unmatched. The CDR3 region is CASSVPGQVNTEAFF. The CDR3 DNA is TGTGCCAGCAGCGTACCGGGACAGGTAAACACTGAAGCTTTCTTT. Supplemented by reference TRBV7-8 and TRBJ1-1, the full variable domain reads GAGVSQSPRYKVAKRGQDVALRCDPISGHVSLFWYQQALGQGPEFLTYFQNEAQLDKSGLPSDRFFAERPEGSVSTLKIQRTQQEDSAVYLCASSVPGQVNTEAFFGQGTRLTVV.

This chain joins TRBV2 and TRBJ1-3, with D possibly being TRBD1 (5 bases). The CDR3 extends over 15 amino acids. With 7 bases removed from V and 2 bases from J, the gap between germline ends came to 15 bases. Per germline, CDR1 SNHLY and CDR2 FYNNEI. In nucleotides, the CDR3 is TGTGCCAGCACCAACCAGGGTTTAGCTGGAAACACCATATATTTT. As protein: CASTNQGLAGNTIYF.

The genes are TRBV4-1 and TRBJ1-4; D possibly corresponds to TRBD1 (5 bases). The CDR3 loop spans 15 amino acids. CDR1 and CDR2 from the germline V gene are MGHRA and YSYEKL. The germline V and J ends were trimmed by 4 bases and 0 bases, with 9 bases remaining between them. CDR3 sequence (DNA): TGCGCCAGCAGCCGCCTAGGGGCAACTAATGAAAAACTGTTTTTT. Its translation is CASSRLGATNEKLFF.

The chain is built from TRBV7-9 and TRBJ2-2, with D unresolved. CDR1 SEHNR and CDR2 FQNEAQ come from the germline V gene (reference sequence). Trimming shortened V by 0 bases and J by 3 bases, and 5 bases separated the two germline ends. This CDR3 has 14 residues. The CDR3 DNA sequence: TGTGCCAGCAGCTTAGCACGGTACACCGGGGAGCTGTTTTTT. This translates into CASSLARYTGELFF. Supplemented by reference TRBV7-9 and TRBJ2-2, the full variable domain reads DTGVSQNPRHKITKRGQNVTFRCDPISEHNRLYWYRQTLGQGPEFLTYFQNEAQLEKSRLLSDRFSAERPKGSFSTLEIQRTEQGDSAMYLCASSLARYTGELFFGEGSRLTVL.

The chain combines TRBV2 with TRBJ2-3; 14 nucleotides align to TRBD2. V lost 6 bases to trimming and J lost 4 bases; unmatched junction nucleotides: 3. Per germline, CDR1 SNHLY and CDR2 FYNNEI. The CDR3 sequence is 15 residues long. The CDR3 reads CASRETSGGADTQYF. The CDR3 region has the DNA TGTGCCAGCAGGGAGACTAGCGGGGGGGCAGATACGCAGTATTTT. The full variable domain, with the rest looked up from reference TRBV2 and TRBJ2-3, is EPEVTQTPSHQVTQMGQEVILRCVPISNHLYFYWYRQILGQKVEFLVSFYNNEISEKSEIFDDQFSVERPDGSNFTLKIRSTKLEDSAMYFCASRETSGGADTQYFGPGTRLTVL.

The chain combines TRBV4-1 with TRBJ2-2; 7 bases fit TRBD1. Losses at the gene ends were 3 bases for V and 2 bases for J; bases not matched to a gene: 6. Germline V CDR1 and CDR2: MGHRA, YSYEKL. The CDR3 contains 16 residues. CDR3 protein: CASSQGPGGNTGELFF. DNA of the CDR3: TGCGCCAGCAGCCAGGGGCCAGGGGGAAACACCGGGGAGCTGTTTTTT.

The V and J genes are TRBV28 and TRBJ1-4; TRBD1 aligns across 9 bases. The CDR3 covers 15 residues. Germline lookup yields CDR1 MDHEN and CDR2 SYDVKM. V was clipped by 6 bases and J by 7 bases; unmatched bases: 9. The CDR3 reads CASSIPGTGSEKLFF. CDR3 DNA sequence: TGTGCCAGCAGCATCCCCGGGACAGGGAGTGAAAAACTGTTTTTT.

J is TRBJ1-2 and V is TRBV20-1, with D tentatively TRBD1 (6 bases). V dropped 3 bases and J dropped 2 bases, with 10 bases sitting between them. This CDR3 has 13 amino acids. From germline, CDR1 is DFQATT and CDR2 SNEGSKA (reference sequence). In DNA form, the CDR3 reads TGCAGTGCTAGTGAACAGGGAAACTATGGCTACACCTTC. This codes for CSASEQGNYGYTF.

This clone was seen more than once but under ten times. This sequence joins TRBV19 and TRBJ1-1; 7 nucleotides match TRBD1. The CDR3 spans 17 residues. Germline CDR1 reads LNHDA; CDR2 reads SQIVND (reference sequence). V dropped 1 base and J dropped 1; count of bases not matched to a gene: 9. The CDR3 DNA sequence: TGTGCCAGTAGTATAGGGTGGCAGGGGGTACCGAACACTGAAGCTTTCTTT. Protein: CASSIGWQGVPNTEAFF.

This sequence joins TRBV7-3 and TRBJ2-5; TRBD2 is a possible D gene (6 bases). Deletions cut 4 bases from V and 5 bases from J, with 14 bases between. Germline V CDR1 and CDR2: SGHTA, FQGTGA. CDR3 size: 14 residues. Here the CDR3 DNA reads TGTGCCAGCAGCTCACTAGCAAAAACTGAGACCCAGTACTTC. Protein product: CASSSLAKTETQYF.

This chain connects TRBV7-9 to TRBJ2-1; the match to TRBD2 covers 8 bases. Per the germline V gene, CDR1 is SEHNR and CDR2 is FQNEAQ (reference sequence). This CDR3 region has 15 residues. With V trimmed by 0 bases and J by 6 bases, 4 bases remained unmatched. The CDR3 DNA is TGTGCCAGCAGCTTAGCGGTAGCGGGATTCAATGAGCAGTTCTTC. Protein: CASSLAVAGFNEQFF.

This clone has a single count. This chain joins TRBV29-1 and TRBJ1-1; 8 bases are a match to TRBD1. The CDR3 covers 15 residues. Trimming removed 4 bases from V and 0 bases from J; junction bases left unmatched: 7. The germline V gene encodes CDR1 SQVTM and CDR2 ANQGSEA. The CDR3 region has the DNA TGCAGCGTTGGGGGATCGGACAGGGTGAACACTGAAGCTTTCTTT. This gives the protein CSVGGSDRVNTEAFF.

The rearrangement links TRBV19 to TRBJ2-1; D not resolved. This CDR3 contains 11 residues. Trimming left V 7 bases short and J 7 bases short, with 8 bases between. Germline V CDR1 and CDR2: LNHDA, SQIVND (reference sequence). The CDR3: CASNRENEQFF. The CDR3 nucleotides are TGTGCCAGTAACCGCGAGAATGAGCAGTTCTTC.

This clone was found once. This rearrangement joins TRBV5-4 to TRBJ2-7; TRBD1 aligns across 7 bases. V lost 4 bases, J lost 7 bases, and 11 bases stayed unmatched. Germline V gene lookup returns CDR1 SGHNT and CDR2 YYREEE (reference sequence). This CDR3 region has 14 residues. CDR3 nucleotide sequence: TGTGCCAGCAGCCTGGTCACAGGGGTTGGGGAGCAGTACTTC. Amino acid sequence: CASSLVTGVGEQYF. The full variable domain, in which reference TRBV5-4 and TRBJ2-7 provide the parts outside the CDR3, is ETGVTQSPTHLIKTRGQQVTLRCSSQSGHNTVSWYQQALGQGPQFIFQYYREEENGRGNFPPRFSGLQFPNYSSELNVNALELDDSALYLCASSLVTGVGEQYFGPGTRLTVT.

This chain links TRBV5-1 with TRBJ2-5; D perhaps matches TRBD1 (7 bases). Looked up from germline, CDR1 is SGHRS and CDR2 is YFSETQ. The germline V and J ends were trimmed by 7 bases and 4 bases, with 17 bases remaining between them. CDR3 length: 14 residues. CDR3 in amino acids: CASGTGAGGETQYF. In DNA form, the CDR3 reads TGCGCCAGCGGAACAGGGGCCGGGGGAGAGACCCAGTACTTC.